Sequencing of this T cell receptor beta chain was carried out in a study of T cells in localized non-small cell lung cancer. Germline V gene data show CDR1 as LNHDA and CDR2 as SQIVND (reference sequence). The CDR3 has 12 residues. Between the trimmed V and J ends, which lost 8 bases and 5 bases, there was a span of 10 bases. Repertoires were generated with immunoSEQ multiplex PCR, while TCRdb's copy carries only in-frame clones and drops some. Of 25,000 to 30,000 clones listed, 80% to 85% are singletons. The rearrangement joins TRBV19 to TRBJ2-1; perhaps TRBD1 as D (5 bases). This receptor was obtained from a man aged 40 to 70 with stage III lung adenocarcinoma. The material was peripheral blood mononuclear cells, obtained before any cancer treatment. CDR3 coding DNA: TGTGCCAGTGGAACAGGACACAATGAGCAGTTCTTC. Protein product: CASGTGHNEQFF.